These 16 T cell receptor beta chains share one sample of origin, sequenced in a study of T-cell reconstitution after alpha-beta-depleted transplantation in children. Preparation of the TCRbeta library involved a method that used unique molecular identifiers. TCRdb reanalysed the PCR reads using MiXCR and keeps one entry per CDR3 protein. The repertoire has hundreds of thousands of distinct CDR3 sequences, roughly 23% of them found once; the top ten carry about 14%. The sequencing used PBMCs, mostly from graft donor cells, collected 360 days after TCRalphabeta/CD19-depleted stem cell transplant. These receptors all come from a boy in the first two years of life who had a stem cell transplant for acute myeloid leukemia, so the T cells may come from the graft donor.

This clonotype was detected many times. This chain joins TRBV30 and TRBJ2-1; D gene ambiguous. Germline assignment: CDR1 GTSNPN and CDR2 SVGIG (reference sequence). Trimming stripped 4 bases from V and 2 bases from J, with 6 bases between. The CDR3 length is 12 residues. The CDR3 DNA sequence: TGTGCCTGGACGGAGACCTACAATGAGCAGTTCTTC. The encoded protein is CAWTETYNEQFF. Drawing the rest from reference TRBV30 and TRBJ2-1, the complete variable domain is SQTIHQWPATLVQPVGSPLSLECTVEGTSNPNLYWYRQAAGRGLQLLFYSVGIGQISSEVPQNLSASRPQDRQFILSSKKLLLSDSGFYLCAWTETYNEQFFGPGTRLTVL.

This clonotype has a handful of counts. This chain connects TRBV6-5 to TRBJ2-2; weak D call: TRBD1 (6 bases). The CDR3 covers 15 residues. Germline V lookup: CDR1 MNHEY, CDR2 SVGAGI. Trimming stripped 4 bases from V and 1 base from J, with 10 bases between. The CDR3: CASSWTERNTGELFF. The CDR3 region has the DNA TGTGCCAGCAGTTGGACAGAAAGGAACACCGGGGAGCTGTTTTTT.

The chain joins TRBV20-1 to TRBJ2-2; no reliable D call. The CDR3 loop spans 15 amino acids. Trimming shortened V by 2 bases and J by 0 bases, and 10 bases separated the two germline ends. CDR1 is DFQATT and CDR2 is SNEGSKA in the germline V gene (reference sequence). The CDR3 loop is CSARPFRSNTGELFF. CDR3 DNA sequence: TGCAGTGCTAGACCTTTCCGATCGAACACCGGGGAGCTGTTTTTT.

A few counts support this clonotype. CDR3 loop: CSASYSFREKLFF. The CDR3 DNA is TGCAGTGCTAGTTACAGTTTTCGTGAAAAACTGTTTTTT. The chain has TRBV20-1 and TRBJ1-4; no clear D gene. Germline CDR1 reads DFQATT; CDR2 reads SNEGSKA (reference sequence). The CDR3 has 13 amino acids. V was clipped by 3 bases and J by 7 bases, with 12 bases between them.

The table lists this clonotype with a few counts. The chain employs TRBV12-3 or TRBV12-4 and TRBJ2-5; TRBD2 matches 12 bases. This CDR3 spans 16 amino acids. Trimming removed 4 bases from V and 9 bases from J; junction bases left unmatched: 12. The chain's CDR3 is CASSSPPGLAGGSQYF. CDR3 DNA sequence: TGTGCCAGCAGTTCCCCGCCTGGGCTAGCGGGGGGGTCCCAGTACTTC.

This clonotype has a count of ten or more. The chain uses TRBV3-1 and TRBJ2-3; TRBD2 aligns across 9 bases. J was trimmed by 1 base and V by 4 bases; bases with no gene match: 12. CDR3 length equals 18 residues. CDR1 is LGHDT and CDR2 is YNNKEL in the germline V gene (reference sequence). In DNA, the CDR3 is TGTGCCAGCAGCCGACAGATTTCTAGCGGGGAACGCACAGATACGCAGTATTTT. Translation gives CASSRQISSGERTDTQYF.

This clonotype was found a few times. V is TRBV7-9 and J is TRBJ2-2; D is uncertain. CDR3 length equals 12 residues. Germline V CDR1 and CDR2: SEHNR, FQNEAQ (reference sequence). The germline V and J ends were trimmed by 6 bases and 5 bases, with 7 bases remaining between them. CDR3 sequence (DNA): TGTGCCAGCAGACTGGAGACCGGGGAGCTGTTTTTT. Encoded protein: CASRLETGELFF.

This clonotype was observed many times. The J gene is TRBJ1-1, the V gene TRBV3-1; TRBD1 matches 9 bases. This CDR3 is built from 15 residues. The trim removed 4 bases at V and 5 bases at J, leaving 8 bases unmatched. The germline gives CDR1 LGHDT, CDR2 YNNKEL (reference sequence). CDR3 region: CASSLGQGQRTEAFF. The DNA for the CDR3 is TGTGCCAGCAGCCTGGGACAGGGTCAGAGGACTGAAGCTTTCTTT.

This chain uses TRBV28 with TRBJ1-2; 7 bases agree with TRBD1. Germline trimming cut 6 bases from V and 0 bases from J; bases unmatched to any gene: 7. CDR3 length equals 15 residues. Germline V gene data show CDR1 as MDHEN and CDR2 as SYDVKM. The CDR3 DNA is TGTGCCAGCAGAAGAGGGACAGCAGCTAACTATGGCTACACCTTC. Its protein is CASRRGTAANYGYTF.

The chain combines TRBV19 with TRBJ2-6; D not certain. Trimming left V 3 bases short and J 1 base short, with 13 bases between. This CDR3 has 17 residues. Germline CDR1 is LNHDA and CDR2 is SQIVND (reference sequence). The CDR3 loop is CASSILGSPSGANVLTF. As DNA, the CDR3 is TGTGCCAGTAGTATCCTGGGCAGCCCGTCTGGGGCCAACGTCCTGACTTTC.

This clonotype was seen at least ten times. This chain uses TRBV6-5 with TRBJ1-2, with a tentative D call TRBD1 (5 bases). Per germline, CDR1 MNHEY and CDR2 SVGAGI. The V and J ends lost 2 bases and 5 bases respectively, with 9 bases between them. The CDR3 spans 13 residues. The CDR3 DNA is TGTGCCAGCAGTTACAAGGGGAGGTATGGCTACACCTTC. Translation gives CASSYKGRYGYTF.

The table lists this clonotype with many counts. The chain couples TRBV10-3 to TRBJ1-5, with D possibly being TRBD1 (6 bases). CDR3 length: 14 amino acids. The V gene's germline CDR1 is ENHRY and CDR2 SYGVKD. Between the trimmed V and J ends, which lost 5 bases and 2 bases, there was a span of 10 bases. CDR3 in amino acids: CAISRAGGNQPQHF. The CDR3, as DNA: TGTGCCATCAGTAGGGCAGGGGGCAATCAGCCCCAGCATTTT.

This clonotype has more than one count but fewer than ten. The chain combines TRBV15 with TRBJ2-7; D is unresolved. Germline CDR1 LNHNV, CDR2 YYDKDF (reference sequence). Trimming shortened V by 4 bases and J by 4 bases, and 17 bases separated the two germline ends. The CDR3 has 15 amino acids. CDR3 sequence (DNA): TGTGCCACCAGCATAACCAGGACCCTCTCTTACGAGCAGTACTTC. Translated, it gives CATSITRTLSYEQYF.

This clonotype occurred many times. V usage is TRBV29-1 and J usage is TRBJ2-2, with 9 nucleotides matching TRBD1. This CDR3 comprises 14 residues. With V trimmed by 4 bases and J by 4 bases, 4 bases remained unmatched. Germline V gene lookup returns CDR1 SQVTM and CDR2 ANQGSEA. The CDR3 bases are TGCAGCGTTGTCGGGACAGGGCGCACCGGGGAGCTGTTTTTT. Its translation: CSVVGTGRTGELFF.

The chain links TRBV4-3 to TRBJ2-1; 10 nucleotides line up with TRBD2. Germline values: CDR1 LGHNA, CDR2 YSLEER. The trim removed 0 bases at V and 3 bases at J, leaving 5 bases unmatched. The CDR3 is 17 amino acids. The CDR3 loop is CASSQDRTSGYYNEQFF. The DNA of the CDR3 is TGCGCCAGCAGCCAAGATCGGACTAGCGGCTACTACAATGAGCAGTTCTTC.

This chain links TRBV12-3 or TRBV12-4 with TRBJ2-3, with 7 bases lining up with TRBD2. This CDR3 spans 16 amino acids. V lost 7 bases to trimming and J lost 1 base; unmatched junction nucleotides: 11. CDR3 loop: CASTPWGGRGTDTQYF. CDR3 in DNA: TGTGCCAGCACCCCGTGGGGGGGGAGAGGCACAGATACGCAGTATTTT.